A single sample is the source of the 16 T cell receptor beta chains below, sequenced in a study of OX40 agonist ivuxolimab in advanced cancers. This table comes from immunoSEQ multiplex PCR, and its TCRdb copy is limited to in-frame clones, with some not included. Among roughly 63,000 clones listed, around 86% were seen once. The sample consisted of CD4+ or CD8+ T cells sorted from blood, taken in a trial of the OX40 agonist ivuxolimab. The receptors stem from an adult with an advanced solid tumor such as melanoma, head and neck, liver or kidney cancer.

The J gene is TRBJ2-7, the V gene TRBV10-3; unclear D gene. This CDR3 region has 14 residues. The V gene lost 7 bases and the J gene lost 1 base, with 14 bases spanning the gap. CDR1 is ENHRY, CDR2 SYGVKD, per germline. In DNA form, the CDR3 reads TGTGCCATCAAAAAGGAAAAGTCTTCCTACGAGCAGTACTTC. This codes for CAIKKEKSSYEQYF.

V usage is TRBV4-3 and J usage is TRBJ1-5, with D maybe TRBD1 (5 bases). This CDR3 has 18 amino acids. The V gene lost 0 bases and the J gene lost 0 bases, with 15 bases spanning the gap. Germline assignment: CDR1 LGHNA and CDR2 YSLEER. CDR3 loop: CASSQEPPGPLSNQPQHF. DNA of the CDR3: TGCGCCAGCAGCCAAGAGCCTCCGGGACCCCTTAGCAATCAGCCCCAGCATTTT.

The V call is TRBV19, the J call TRBJ1-2, with D possibly TRBD1 on 6 matching bases. The CDR3 is 16 residues long. V dropped 2 bases and J dropped 8 bases, with 21 bases sitting between them. CDR1 LNHDA and CDR2 SQIVND come from the germline V gene (reference sequence). This chain's CDR3 is CASSIPRAGGAIGYTF. DNA of the CDR3: TGTGCCAGTAGTATACCTCGAGCCGGGGGCGCGATCGGCTACACCTTC.

The table lists this clone with a count of one. The chain joins TRBV7-9 to TRBJ2-5; 11 nucleotides match TRBD2. V lost 5 bases to trimming and J lost 8 bases; unmatched junction nucleotides: 10. CDR3 length: 15 residues. The germline V gene encodes CDR1 SEHNR and CDR2 FQNEAQ (reference sequence). CDR3 sequence reads: CASSKGTSGWETQYF. For the CDR3, the DNA is TGTGCCAGCAGCAAGGGGACTAGCGGTTGGGAAACCCAGTACTTC. The whole variable domain, filled in from reference TRBV7-9 and TRBJ2-5, reads DTGVSQNPRHKITKRGQNVTFRCDPISEHNRLYWYRQTLGQGPEFLTYFQNEAQLEKSRLLSDRFSAERPKGSFSTLEIQRTEQGDSAMYLCASSKGTSGWETQYFGPGTRLLVL.

For this clone: Within the sample, other DNA sequences also encode this same CDR3. The CDR3 region has the DNA TGTGCCAGCAGCAACCCAGGGTCAGGTCAGCCCCAGCATTTT. It is translated as CASSNPGSGQPQHF. The J gene is TRBJ1-5, the V gene TRBV28, with D maybe TRBD1 (5 bases). CDR1 MDHEN and CDR2 SYDVKM come from the germline V gene. The V and J ends lost 6 bases and 6 bases respectively, with 15 bases between them. This CDR3 has 14 residues.

This sequence joins TRBV6-1 and TRBJ2-7, with D unresolved. Germline-derived CDR1 and CDR2 are MNHNS and SASEGT. Trimming cost V 7 bases and J 5 bases, with 18 bases left between them. CDR3 length: 14 amino acids. CDR3 nucleotides: TGTGCCAGCACGGTCGTCCCCGGATCCAACGAGCAGTACTTC. The encoded protein is CASTVVPGSNEQYF.

As to this clone: Other DNA sequences of this sample code for an identical CDR3. The CDR3 protein is CASSYGRASYEQYF. The CDR3 coding sequence is TGTGCCAGCAGTTACGGCAGGGCCTCCTACGAGCAGTACTTC. This chain links TRBV6-5 with TRBJ2-7, with D tentatively TRBD1 (5 bases). Trimming removed 2 bases at V and 0 bases at J, with 8 bases between. CDR3 length: 14 residues. Germline V lookup: CDR1 MNHEY, CDR2 SVGAGI.

This clone has only one observation. V gene TRBV7-6 combines with J gene TRBJ2-1, with a possible D match to TRBD1 (5 bases). This CDR3 is 16 amino acids long. V was shortened by 5 bases and J by 7 bases, with 21 bases between the two germline ends. Germline loops: CDR1 SGHVS, CDR2 FNYEAQ. The CDR3 region has the DNA TGTGCCAGCAGCCAAACCATAAGGGGCTTGGGAAATGAGCAGTTCTTC. This translates into CASSQTIRGLGNEQFF.

V gene TRBV28 combines with J gene TRBJ2-3; D unclear. CDR1 MDHEN and CDR2 SYDVKM come from the germline V gene. Trimming took 5 bases from V and 3 from J, leaving 18 bases between them. CDR3 size: 16 residues. For the CDR3, the DNA is TGTGCCAGCAGTCCCCCCCTCCGGGCCGGAACAGATACGCAGTATTTT. Amino acid sequence: CASSPPLRAGTDTQYF.

J is TRBJ1-5 and V is TRBV18, with D uncertain. Trimming removed 4 bases at V and 0 bases at J, with 4 bases between. The CDR3 consists of 13 residues. In germline, CDR1 is KGHSH, CDR2 LQKENI. This CDR3 is CASSQTSNQPQHF. DNA of the CDR3: TGTGCCAGCTCACAGACTAGCAATCAGCCCCAGCATTTT.

This rearrangement joins TRBV11-2 to TRBJ2-4; no reliable D call. Germline V gene sequence: CDR1 SGHAT, CDR2 FQNNGV. This CDR3 is 13 amino acids long. V shed 4 bases and J shed 6 bases, with 10 bases lying between them. CDR3 sequence (DNA): TGTGCCAGCAGCTCTTGGCGGACAAACATTCAGTACTTC. The encoded protein is CASSSWRTNIQYF.

With regard to this clone: Germline and junction disagree at one end, which may indicate a read error. The chain's CDR3 is CASSSTDQPHSF. CDR3 nucleotide sequence: TGTGCCAGCAGTTCCACAGATCAGCCCCACTCCTTC. This rearrangement joins TRBV28 to TRBJ2-7, with unresolved D. This CDR3 region has 12 residues. Looked up from germline, CDR1 is MDHEN and CDR2 is SYDVKM.

The V and J genes are TRBV28 and TRBJ2-6; no clear D. The germline V gene has CDR1 MDHEN and CDR2 SYDVKM. V dropped 6 bases and J dropped 4 bases, with 13 bases sitting between them. This CDR3 contains 15 residues. The CDR3 is CASRGNPPGANVLTF. In DNA form, the CDR3 reads TGTGCCAGCAGGGGGAATCCACCCGGGGCCAACGTCCTGACTTTC.

V is TRBV10-3 and J is TRBJ2-7; D remains unclear. Between the trimmed V and J ends, which lost 3 bases and 0 bases, there was a span of 9 bases. This CDR3 spans 14 amino acids. The germline gives CDR1 ENHRY, CDR2 SYGVKD. The CDR3 DNA follows: TGTGCCATCAGTGAATTAGGAGCCTCCTACGAGCAGTACTTC. Amino acid sequence: CAISELGASYEQYF.

This chain links TRBV19 with TRBJ2-7, with D possibly being TRBD2 (5 bases). CDR3 length: 15 amino acids. V was trimmed by 1 base and J by 3 bases, leaving 13 bases between them. Per the germline V gene, CDR1 is LNHDA and CDR2 is SQIVND (reference sequence). CDR3 region: CASSIGPRSGYEQYF. The DNA of the CDR3 is TGTGCCAGTAGTATAGGCCCCAGGAGCGGCTACGAGCAGTACTTC.

This chain joins TRBV28 and TRBJ2-5, with no clear D. The V gene lost 2 bases and the J gene lost 1 base, with 8 bases spanning the gap. The germline gives CDR1 MDHEN, CDR2 SYDVKM. This CDR3 spans 14 amino acids. The CDR3 reads CASSLGSLQETQYF. DNA of the CDR3: TGTGCCAGCAGTTTAGGCTCGCTCCAAGAGACCCAGTACTTC.